This TCR beta chain was retrieved from a study of graft-versus-host responses after intestinal transplantation. The CDR3 has 13 amino acids. V lost 9 bases and J lost 7, with 18 bases in between. CDR1 and CDR2 from the germline V gene are PRHDT and FYEKMQ (reference sequence). In the case of this clone: Antigen unknown.

Profiling relied on immunoSEQ multiplex PCR, and the TCRdb table lists in-frame clones only, not all of them. The sample consists of about 110,000 clones, about 92% of them appearing once. The TCR sequence derives from a human donor who was the organ donor for an intestinal transplant. The gene calls are TRBV13 and TRBJ1-1, with D tentatively TRBD1 (6 bases). Source: unstimulated CD8+ T cells sorted from spleen or lymph node cells, taken before transplant. The CDR3 sequence is CASTLDRTGEAFF. The CDR3 DNA reads TGTGCCAGTACTTTAGACAGGACGGGTGAAGCTTTCTTT.